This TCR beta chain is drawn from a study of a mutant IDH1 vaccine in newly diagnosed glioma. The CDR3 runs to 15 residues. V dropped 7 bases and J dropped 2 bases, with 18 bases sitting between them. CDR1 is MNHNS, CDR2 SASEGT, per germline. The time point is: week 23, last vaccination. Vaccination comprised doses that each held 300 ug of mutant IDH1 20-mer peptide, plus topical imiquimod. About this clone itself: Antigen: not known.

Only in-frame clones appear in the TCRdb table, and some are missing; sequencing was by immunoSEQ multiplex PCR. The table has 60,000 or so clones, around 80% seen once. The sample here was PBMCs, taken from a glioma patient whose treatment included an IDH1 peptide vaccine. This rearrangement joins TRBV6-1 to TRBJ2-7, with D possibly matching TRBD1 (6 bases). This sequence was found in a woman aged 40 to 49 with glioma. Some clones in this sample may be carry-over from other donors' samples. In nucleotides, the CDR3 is TGTGCCAGCAATGGAAATGGACGGACAGCCTACGAGCAGTACTTC. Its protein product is CASNGNGRTAYEQYF.